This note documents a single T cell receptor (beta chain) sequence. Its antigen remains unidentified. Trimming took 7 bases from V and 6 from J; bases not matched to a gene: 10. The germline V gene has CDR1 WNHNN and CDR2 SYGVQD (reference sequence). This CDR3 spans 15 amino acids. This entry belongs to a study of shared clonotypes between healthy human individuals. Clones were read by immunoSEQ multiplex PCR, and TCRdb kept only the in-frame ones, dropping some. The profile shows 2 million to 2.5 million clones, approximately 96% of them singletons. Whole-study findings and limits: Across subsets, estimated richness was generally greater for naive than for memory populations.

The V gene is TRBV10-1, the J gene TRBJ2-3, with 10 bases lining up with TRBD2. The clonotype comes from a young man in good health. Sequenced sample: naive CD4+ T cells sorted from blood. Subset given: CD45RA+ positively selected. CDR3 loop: CASTPSGRASDTQYF. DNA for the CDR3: TGCGCCAGCACTCCAAGCGGGAGGGCCTCGGATACGCAGTATTTT.